The clone carrying this T cell receptor (beta chain) was seen more than once but under ten times. This CDR3 has 15 residues. With 5 bases clipped from V and 1 base from J, the junction kept 3 bases outside the gene matches. Synthesis of TCR cDNA relied on 5'RACE template switching, which attached a universal primer site and UMIs. TCRdb redid the calling of the 5' RACE reads with MiXCR, one entry per CDR3 protein. This sample has some 340,000 distinct CDR3 sequences, with about 10% found just once. This entry comes from a study of T cells after yellow fever vaccination. This receptor was identified in a man younger than 35 who received the YFV17D yellow fever vaccine. The specimen comprised CD4+ T cells sorted from PBMCs, sampled 45 days after the yellow fever booster vaccination. The J gene is TRBJ2-2, the V gene TRBV12-3 or TRBV12-4; 8 bases align to TRBD2. The CDR3 DNA sequence: TGTGCCAGCAGTCGCAGCGGGGGGAACACCGGGGAGCTGTTTTTT. It translates to CASSRSGGNTGELFF.